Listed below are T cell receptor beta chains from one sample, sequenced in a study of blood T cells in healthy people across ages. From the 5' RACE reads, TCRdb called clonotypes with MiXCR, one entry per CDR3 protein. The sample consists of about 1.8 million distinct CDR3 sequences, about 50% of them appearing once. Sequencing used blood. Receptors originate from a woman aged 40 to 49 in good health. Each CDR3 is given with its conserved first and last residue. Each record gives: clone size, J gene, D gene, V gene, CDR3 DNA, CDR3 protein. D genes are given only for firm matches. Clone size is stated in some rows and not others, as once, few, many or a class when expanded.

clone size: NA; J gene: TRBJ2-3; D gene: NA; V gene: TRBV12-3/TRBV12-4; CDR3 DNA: TGTGCCAGCAGCTCCTTTGGGGGGACCTACACAGATACGCAGTATTTT; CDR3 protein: CASSSFGGTYTDTQYF
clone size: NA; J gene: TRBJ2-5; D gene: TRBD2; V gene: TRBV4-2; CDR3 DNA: TGTGCCAGCAGCCAAGAGTTATGGGGACGGGAGGCCCAGTACTTC; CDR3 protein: CASSQELWGREAQYF
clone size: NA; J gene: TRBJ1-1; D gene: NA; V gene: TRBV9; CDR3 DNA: TGTGCCAGCAGCGTAGGGGTAGTCGGAACTGAAGCTTTCTTT; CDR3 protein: CASSVGVVGTEAFF
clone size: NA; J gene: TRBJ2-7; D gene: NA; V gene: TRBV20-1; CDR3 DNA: TGCAGTGCTAGAGAGTCTAGCGAGGCAAGAGGGCCCTACGAGCAGTACTTC; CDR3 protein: CSARESSEARGPYEQYF
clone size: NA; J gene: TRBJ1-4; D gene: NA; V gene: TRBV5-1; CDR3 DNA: TGCGCCAGCAGCCCCGAAGATCCCCGCAATGAAAAACTGTTTTTT; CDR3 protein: CASSPEDPRNEKLFF
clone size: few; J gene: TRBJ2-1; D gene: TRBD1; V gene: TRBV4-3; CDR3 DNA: TGCGCCAGCAGCCAAGTGGACAGGGGGCCTTACAATGAGCAGTTCTTC; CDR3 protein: CASSQVDRGPYNEQFF
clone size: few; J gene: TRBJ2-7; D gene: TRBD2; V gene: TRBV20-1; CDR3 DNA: TGCAGTGCTAGAGGCGGCGGGGGTTACTCCTACGAGCAGTACTTC; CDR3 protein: CSARGGGGYSYEQYF
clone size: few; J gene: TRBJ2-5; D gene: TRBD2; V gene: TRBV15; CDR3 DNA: TGTGCCACCAGAACTTGGGAGCGGGGGGAGACCCAGTACTTC; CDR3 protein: CATRTWERGETQYF
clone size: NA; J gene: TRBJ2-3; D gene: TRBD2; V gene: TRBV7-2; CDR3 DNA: TGTGCCAGCAGCACCCGTCCACTGGCGGGGGTTGGCACAGATACGCAGTATTTT; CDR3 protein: CASSTRPLAGVGTDTQYF
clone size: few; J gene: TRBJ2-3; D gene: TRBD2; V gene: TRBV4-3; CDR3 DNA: TGCGCCAGCAGTCCGCGGACTAGCGCTAGCACAGATACGCAGTATTTT; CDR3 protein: CASSPRTSASTDTQYF
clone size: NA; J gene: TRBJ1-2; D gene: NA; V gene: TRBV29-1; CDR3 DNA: TGCAGCGTTGATCAGGGAAGCCATGGCTACACCTTC; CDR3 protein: CSVDQGSHGYTF
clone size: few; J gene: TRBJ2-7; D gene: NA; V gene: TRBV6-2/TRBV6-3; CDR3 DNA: TGTGCCAGCAGAGACGGGGCCTGGGAGCAGTACTTC; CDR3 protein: CASRDGAWEQYF
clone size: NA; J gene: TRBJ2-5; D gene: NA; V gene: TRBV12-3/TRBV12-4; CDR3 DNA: TGTGCCAGCAGTTTGACTACCCCGGGGAGCCGAGAGACCCAGTACTTC; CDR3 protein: CASSLTTPGSRETQYF
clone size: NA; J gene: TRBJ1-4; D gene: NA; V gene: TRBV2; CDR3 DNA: TGTGCCAGCAGCTTGTCAATAACCGACCCGGAGGGAGGTGAAAAACTGTTTTTT; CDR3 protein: CASSLSITDPEGGEKLFF
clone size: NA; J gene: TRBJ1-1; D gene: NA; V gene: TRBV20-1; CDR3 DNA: TGCAGTGCTAGAATAAGGCTGGACACTGAAGCTTTCTTT; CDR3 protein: CSARIRLDTEAFF
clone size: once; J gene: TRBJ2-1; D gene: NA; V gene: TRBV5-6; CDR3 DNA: TGTGCCAGCAACTACCGGGGGAGCTCCTACAATGAGCAGTTCTTC; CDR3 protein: CASNYRGSSYNEQFF
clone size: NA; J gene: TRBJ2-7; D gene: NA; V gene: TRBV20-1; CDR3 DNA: TGCAGTGCCCAATACAGGTTTAGCTCCTACGAGCAGTACTTC; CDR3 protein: CSAQYRFSSYEQYF
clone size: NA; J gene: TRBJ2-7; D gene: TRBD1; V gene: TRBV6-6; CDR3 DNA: TGTGCCAGCAGTTGGGACAGGGTGACTTCCTACGAGCAGTACTTC; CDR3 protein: CASSWDRVTSYEQYF
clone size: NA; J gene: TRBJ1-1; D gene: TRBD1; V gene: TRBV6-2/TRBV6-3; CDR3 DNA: TGTGCCAGCAGCTCCCACAGGGGGCCCACTGAAGCTTTCTTT; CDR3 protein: CASSSHRGPTEAFF
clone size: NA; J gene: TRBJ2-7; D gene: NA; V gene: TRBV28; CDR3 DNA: TGTGCCAGCAGCACATACGGCGACAGAGGCGCCTACGAGCAGTACTTC; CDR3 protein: CASSTYGDRGAYEQYF
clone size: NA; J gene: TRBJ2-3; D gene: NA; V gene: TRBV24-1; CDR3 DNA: TGTGCCACCAGTTCTCTAGATACGCAGTATTTT; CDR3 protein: CATSSLDTQYF
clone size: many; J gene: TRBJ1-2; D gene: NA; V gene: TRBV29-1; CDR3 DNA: TGCAGCGCCCACGGGGGCGGCTATGGCTACACCTTC; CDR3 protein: CSAHGGGYGYTF
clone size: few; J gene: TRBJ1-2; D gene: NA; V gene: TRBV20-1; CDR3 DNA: TGCAGTGCGGAGCGAGGGCATTCCGGCTACACCTTC; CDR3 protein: CSAERGHSGYTF
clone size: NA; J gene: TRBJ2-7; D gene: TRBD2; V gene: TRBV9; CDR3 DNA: TGTGCCAGCAGCGTAATTCCGACTAGCGGGGTCTACGAGCAGTACTTC; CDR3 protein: CASSVIPTSGVYEQYF
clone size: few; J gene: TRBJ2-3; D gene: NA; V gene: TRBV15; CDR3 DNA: TGTGCCACCAGCAGGAGGGGTGATACGCAGTATTTT; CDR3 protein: CATSRRGDTQYF
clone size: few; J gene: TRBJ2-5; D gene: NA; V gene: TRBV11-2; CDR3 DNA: TGTGCCAGCAGCATGTCCCAAGAGACCCAGTACTTC; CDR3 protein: CASSMSQETQYF
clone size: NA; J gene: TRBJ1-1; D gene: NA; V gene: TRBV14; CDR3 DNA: TGTGCCAGCAATCCACCGGTTCGGGGCGGCACTGAAGCTTTCTTT; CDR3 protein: CASNPPVRGGTEAFF
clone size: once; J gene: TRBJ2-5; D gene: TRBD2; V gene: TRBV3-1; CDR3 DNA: TGTGCCAGCAGCCAAGATCCCATCGGGGGAGCGGGGTTCCAAGAGACCCAGTACTTC; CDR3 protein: CASSQDPIGGAGFQETQYF
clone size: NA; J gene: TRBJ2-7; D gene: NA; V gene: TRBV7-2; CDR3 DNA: TGTGCCAGCAATCGGGACGGGCTGAGAGAGCAGTACTTC; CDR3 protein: CASNRDGLREQYF
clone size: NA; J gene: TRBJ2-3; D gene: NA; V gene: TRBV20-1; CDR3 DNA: TGCAGTCTACTGGGCCGTCAAGATACGCAGTATTTT; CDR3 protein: CSLLGRQDTQYF
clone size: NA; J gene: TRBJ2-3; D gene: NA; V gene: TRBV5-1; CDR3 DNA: TGCGCCACTAAAAGACAACCATCCACAGATACGCAGTATTTT; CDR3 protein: CATKRQPSTDTQYF
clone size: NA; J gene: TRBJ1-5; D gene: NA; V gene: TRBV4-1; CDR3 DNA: TGCGCCAGCAGCCAAGGGCAGTTTGATAGCAATCAGCCCCAGCATTTT; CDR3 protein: CASSQGQFDSNQPQHF
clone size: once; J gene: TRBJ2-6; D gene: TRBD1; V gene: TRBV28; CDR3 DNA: TGTGCCAGCAGTTTATGGAGGGGGCCTGGGGCCAACGTCCTGACTTTC; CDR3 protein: CASSLWRGPGANVLTF
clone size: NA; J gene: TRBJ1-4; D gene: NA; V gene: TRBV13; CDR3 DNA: TGTGCCAGCAGCTTAAGGGCGTCAGGTGAAAAACTGTTTTTT; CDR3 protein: CASSLRASGEKLFF
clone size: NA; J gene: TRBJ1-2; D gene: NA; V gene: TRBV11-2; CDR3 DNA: TGTGCCAGCAGGCGTCAGCAGGGATCCTCTATGGGCTACACCTTC; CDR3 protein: CASRRQQGSSMGYTF